The 17 T cell receptor beta chains below come from one sample, sequenced in a study of OX40 agonist ivuxolimab in advanced cancers. Assay used: immunoSEQ multiplex PCR; TCRdb lists only in-frame clones, some missing. The data show around 70,000 clones, with 85% seen just once and more than 0.5% held by the top ten. The specimen comprised CD4+ or CD8+ T cells sorted from blood, sampled in a trial of the OX40 agonist ivuxolimab. These receptor sequences come from an adult with an advanced solid tumor such as melanoma, head and neck, liver or kidney cancer.

V is TRBV11-1 and J is TRBJ2-7, with a possible D match to TRBD2 (6 bases). The CDR3 contains 14 residues. The V end lost 1 base, the J end lost 3 bases, and 10 bases lay between the germline ends. Germline CDR1 and CDR2: SGHAT and FQDESV (reference sequence). For the CDR3, the DNA is TGTGCCAGCAGCTTAGAAGCCGGGGGCTACGAGCAGTACTTC. It codes for CASSLEAGGYEQYF.

The V gene is TRBV5-8, the J gene TRBJ2-7; D ambiguous. The germline CDR1 and CDR2 sequences are SGHTS and YDEGEE. V gave up 1 base and J gave up 0 bases, with 11 bases separating them. This CDR3 region has 15 residues. The CDR3 region is CASSLHRVRSYEQYF. CDR3 in DNA: TGTGCCAGCAGCTTGCATAGGGTTCGCTCCTACGAGCAGTACTTC.

This chain links TRBV7-9 with TRBJ2-1; 9 bases fit TRBD2. Looked up from germline, CDR1 is SEHNR and CDR2 is FQNEAQ (reference sequence). This CDR3 spans 18 amino acids. V gave up 5 bases and J gave up 2 bases; unmatched junction bases: 13. CDR3 in amino acids: CASSPAGVSGSPYNEQFF. The CDR3, as DNA: TGTGCCAGCAGCCCGGCAGGGGTTAGCGGGAGTCCCTACAATGAGCAGTTCTTC.

The genes are TRBV28 and TRBJ2-1; 12 positions match TRBD2. Trimming at V came to 6 bases and at J to 1 base, leaving 1 base not matched to a gene. The germline V gene encodes CDR1 MDHEN and CDR2 SYDVKM. The CDR3 covers 15 residues. CDR3 residues: CASRLAGGSYNEQFF. The CDR3 DNA sequence: TGTGCCAGCAGGCTAGCGGGGGGGTCCTACAATGAGCAGTTCTTC. The full variable domain, rest sourced from reference TRBV28 and TRBJ2-1, is DVKVTQSSRYLVKRTGEKVFLECVQDMDHENMFWYRQDPGLGLRLIYFSYDVKMKEKGDIPEGYSVSREKKERFSLILESASTNQTSMYLCASRLAGGSYNEQFFGPGTRLTVL.

This chain joins TRBV6-6 and TRBJ1-1; D is undetermined. CDR3 length equals 14 residues. Looked up from germline, CDR1 is MNHNY and CDR2 is SVGAGI (reference sequence). Trimming stripped 2 bases from V and 0 bases from J, with 7 bases between. CDR3 nucleotide sequence: TGTGCCAGCAGTTACCCGGAGGTGAACACTGAAGCTTTCTTT. It yields the protein CASSYPEVNTEAFF.

The chain is built from TRBV6-1 and TRBJ1-4; a weak D match, TRBD1 (6 bases). V was cut by 4 bases and J by 0 bases, with 9 bases left in between. This CDR3 has 15 residues. CDR1 is MNHNS, CDR2 SASEGT, per germline. CDR3 nucleotides: TGTGCCAGCAGTGCAGAGGGGGCAACTAATGAAAAACTGTTTTTT. Protein: CASSAEGATNEKLFF.

The chain is built from TRBV4-1 and TRBJ2-1; D remains unclear. V shed 5 bases and J shed 0 bases, with 17 bases lying between them. The CDR3 has 17 residues. Germline V gene sequence: CDR1 MGHRA, CDR2 YSYEKL. The CDR3 DNA sequence: TGCGCCAGCAGCAAACCCAAAGGACGCAGCTCCTACAATGAGCAGTTCTTC. Its translation is CASSKPKGRSSYNEQFF.

The V gene is TRBV18, the J gene TRBJ2-5; D is unclear. The V end was cut by 3 bases, the J end by 1 base, with 6 bases between. The CDR3 consists of 13 residues. CDR1 and CDR2 (germline): KGHSH, LQKENI. The CDR3 DNA sequence: TGTGCCAGCTCACCTGGTCTCCAAGAGACCCAGTACTTC. Translated: CASSPGLQETQYF.

The gene calls are TRBV7-6 and TRBJ1-1; a possible D gene is TRBD1 (6 bases). The germline V and J ends were trimmed by 5 bases and 4 bases, with 17 bases remaining between them. CDR3 length: 15 amino acids. Looked up from germline, CDR1 is SGHVS and CDR2 is FNYEAQ. The CDR3 loop reads CASSPIDRLGTEAFF. The DNA for the CDR3 is TGTGCCAGCAGCCCCATTGACAGGCTAGGCACTGAAGCTTTCTTT. The whole variable domain, filled in from reference TRBV7-6 and TRBJ1-1, reads GAGVSQSPRYKVTKRGQDVALRCDPISGHVSLYWYRQALGQGPEFLTYFNYEAQQDKSGLPNDRFSAERPEGSISTLTIQRTEQRDSAMYRCASSPIDRLGTEAFFGQGTRLTVV.

The CDR3 region has the DNA TGTGCCAGCAGCTTGGGTCCGGTATCCTACAATGAGCAGTTCTTC. This sequence encodes CASSLGPVSYNEQFF. This chain connects TRBV7-6 to TRBJ2-1; D gene ambiguous. Germline CDR1 and CDR2: SGHVS and FNYEAQ. The CDR3 length is 15 residues. Trimming left V 3 bases short and J 1 base short, with 10 bases between.

The rearrangement links TRBV5-1 to TRBJ2-5, with D possibly TRBD2 on 5 matching bases. Germline V gene data show CDR1 as SGHRS and CDR2 as YFSETQ. V was shortened by 2 bases and J by 0 bases, with 8 bases between the two germline ends. The CDR3 contains 14 residues. CDR3 in DNA: TGCGCCAGCAGCTTTCGGGGTTACCAAGAGACCCAGTACTTC. Protein product: CASSFRGYQETQYF.

The genes are TRBV28 and TRBJ2-7, with D perhaps TRBD2 (5 bases). The germline CDR1 and CDR2 sequences are MDHEN and SYDVKM. The CDR3 is made up of 14 amino acids. V was trimmed by 3 bases and J by 0 bases, leaving 9 bases between them. DNA for the CDR3: TGTGCCAGCAGTTTCGGGGAGTTCTCCTACGAGCAGTACTTC. Residues: CASSFGEFSYEQYF.

The rearrangement uses TRBV6-4 and TRBJ1-1; 9 positions match TRBD1. This CDR3 is 14 amino acids long. CDR1 and CDR2 (germline): MRHNA, SNTAGT. Germline trimming cut 4 bases from V and 6 bases from J; bases unmatched to any gene: 6. The CDR3 DNA follows: TGTGCCAGCAGTGTTACACAGGGGGCCGCTGAAGCTTTCTTT. Amino acids: CASSVTQGAAEAFF.

J is TRBJ1-2 and V is TRBV7-2, with D unclear. CDR1 and CDR2 from the germline V gene are SGHTA and FQGNSA. V gave up 5 bases and J gave up 0 bases, with 7 bases separating them. This CDR3 comprises 13 residues. The CDR3, as DNA: TGTGCCAGCAGCCCCCAGTCTAACTATGGCTACACCTTC. It is translated as CASSPQSNYGYTF.

V gene TRBV18 combines with J gene TRBJ1-3, with unresolved D. This CDR3 has 14 amino acids. Germline-derived CDR1 and CDR2 are KGHSH and LQKENI. Trimming removed 3 bases at V and 0 bases at J, with 6 bases between. The CDR3 sequence is CASSPASSGNTIYF. CDR3 nucleotides: TGTGCCAGCTCACCTGCTAGCTCTGGAAACACCATATATTTT.

V is TRBV7-2 and J is TRBJ2-5; 11 bases are shared with TRBD2. The junction had 7 bases not matched to a gene; V was cut back by 5 bases and J by 5 bases. CDR1 and CDR2 from the germline V gene are SGHTA and FQGNSA. The CDR3 sequence is 15 residues long. The CDR3 sequence is CASSPPSGRFETQYF. The CDR3 DNA reads as TGTGCCAGCAGCCCTCCTAGCGGGAGGTTTGAGACCCAGTACTTC.

In this sample, this clone turned up once. The chain carries TRBV27 and TRBJ1-5, with D perhaps matching TRBD1 (5 bases). The CDR3 runs 14 residues. Trimming left V 2 bases short and J 4 bases short, with 9 bases between. In germline, CDR1 is MNHEY, CDR2 SMNVEV (reference sequence). The CDR3 spells CASSLSRGNQPQHF. As DNA, the CDR3 is TGTGCCAGCAGTTTAAGCCGGGGGAATCAGCCCCAGCATTTT.